This T cell receptor (beta chain) was sequenced in a study of blood T cell repertoires in COVID-19. Assay: immunoSEQ multiplex PCR; the TCRdb copy retains only in-frame clones and omits some. The repertoire holds about 130,000 clones, 70% to 90% seen once, with 3.8% in the top ten. CDR1 WSHSY and CDR2 SAAADI come from the germline V gene. This CDR3 spans 15 amino acids. Trimming removed 3 bases from V and 0 bases from J, with 11 bases in between. The TCR originated in a woman aged 45-60 years with acute or convalescent COVID-19. The V call is TRBV10-2, the J call TRBJ1-2, with D unresolved. Sequenced: peripheral blood. Written as DNA, the CDR3 is TGCGCCAGCAGTGACTTGGCAGGTTCTAACTATGGCTACACCTTC. Translating it yields CASSDLAGSNYGYTF.